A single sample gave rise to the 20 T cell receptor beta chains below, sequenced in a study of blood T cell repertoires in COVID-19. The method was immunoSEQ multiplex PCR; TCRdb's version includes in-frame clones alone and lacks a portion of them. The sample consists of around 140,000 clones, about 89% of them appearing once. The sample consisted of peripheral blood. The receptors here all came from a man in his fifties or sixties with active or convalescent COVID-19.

This chain's CDR3 is CASSPSPRGGRYQETQYF. The CDR3 DNA reads TGTGCCAGCAGCCCCAGTCCCCGTGGCGGGAGGTACCAAGAGACCCAGTACTTC. This sequence joins TRBV7-6 and TRBJ2-5; 8 bases map to TRBD2. Germline V CDR1 and CDR2: SGHVS, FNYEAQ. Trimming took 5 bases from V and 0 from J; bases not matched to a gene: 14. The CDR3 sequence is 18 residues long.

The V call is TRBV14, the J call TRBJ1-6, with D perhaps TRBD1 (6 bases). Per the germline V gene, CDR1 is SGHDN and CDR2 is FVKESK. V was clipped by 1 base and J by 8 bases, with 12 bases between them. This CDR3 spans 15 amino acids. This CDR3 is CASSQGRGAHSPLHF. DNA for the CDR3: TGTGCCAGCAGCCAAGGCAGGGGCGCCCATTCACCCCTCCACTTT. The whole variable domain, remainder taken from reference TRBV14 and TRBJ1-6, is EAGVTQFPSHSVIEKGQTVTLRCDPISGHDNLYWYRRVMGKEIKFLLHFVKESKQDESGMPNNRFLAERTGGTYSTLKVQPAELEDSGVYFCASSQGRGAHSPLHFGNGTRLTVT.

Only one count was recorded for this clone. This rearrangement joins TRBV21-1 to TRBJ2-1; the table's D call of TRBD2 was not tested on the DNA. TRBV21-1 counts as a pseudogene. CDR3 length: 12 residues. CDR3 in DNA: TGTGCCAGCAGCGAGGGCCCTAGAACTCCTCTCTTC. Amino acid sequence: CASSEGPRTPLF.

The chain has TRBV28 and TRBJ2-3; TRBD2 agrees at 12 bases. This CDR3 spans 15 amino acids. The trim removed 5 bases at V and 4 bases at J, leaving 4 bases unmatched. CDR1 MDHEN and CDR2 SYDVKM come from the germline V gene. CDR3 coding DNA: TGTGCCAGCAGTCTCCTAGCGGGAGGGCCAGATACGCAGTATTTT. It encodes CASSLLAGGPDTQYF.

CDR3 in amino acids: CASSVESDSDNYGYTF. CDR3 in DNA: TGTGCCAGCAGCGTAGAATCGGACAGCGATAACTATGGCTACACCTTC. The chain links TRBV9 to TRBJ1-2, with a possible D match to TRBD1 (6 bases). The germline CDR1 and CDR2 sequences are SGDLS and YYNGEE. The CDR3 spans 16 residues. Trimming stripped 0 bases from V and 1 base from J, with 13 bases between.

The CDR3 DNA is TGTGCCACCAGTGGCGGGACAGGGATCGACTATGGCTACACCTTC. Encoded protein: CATSGGTGIDYGYTF. The V and J genes are TRBV24-1 and TRBJ1-2; TRBD1 matches at 9 bases. The V segment lost 5 bases and the J segment 3 bases; nucleotides outside the gene matches: 6. The CDR3 is 15 residues long. CDR1 is KGHDR, CDR2 SFDVKD, per germline.

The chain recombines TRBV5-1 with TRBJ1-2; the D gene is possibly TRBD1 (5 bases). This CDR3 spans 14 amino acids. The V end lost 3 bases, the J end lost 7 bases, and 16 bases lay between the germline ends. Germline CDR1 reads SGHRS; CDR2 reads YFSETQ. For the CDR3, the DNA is TGCGCCAGCAGCTCCTCCTCCGGGGGAAGTGGCTACACCTTC. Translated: CASSSSSGGSGYTF.

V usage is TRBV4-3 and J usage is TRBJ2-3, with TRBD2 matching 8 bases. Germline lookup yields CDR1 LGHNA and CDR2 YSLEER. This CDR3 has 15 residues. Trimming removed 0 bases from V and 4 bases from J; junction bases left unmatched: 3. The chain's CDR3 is CASSQDGGAPDTQYF. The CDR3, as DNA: TGCGCCAGCAGCCAAGACGGGGGGGCCCCAGATACGCAGTATTTT.

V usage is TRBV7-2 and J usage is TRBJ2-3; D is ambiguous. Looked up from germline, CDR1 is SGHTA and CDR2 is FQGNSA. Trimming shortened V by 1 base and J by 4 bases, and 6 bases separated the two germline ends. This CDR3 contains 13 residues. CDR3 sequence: CASSLGPADTQYF. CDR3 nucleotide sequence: TGTGCCAGCAGCTTAGGTCCAGCAGATACGCAGTATTTT. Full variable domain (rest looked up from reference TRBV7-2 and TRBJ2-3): GAGVSQSPSNKVTEKGKDVELRCDPISGHTALYWYRQSLGQGLEFLIYFQGNSAPDKSGLPSDRFSAERTGGSVSTLTIQRTQQEDSAVYLCASSLGPADTQYFGPGTRLTVL.

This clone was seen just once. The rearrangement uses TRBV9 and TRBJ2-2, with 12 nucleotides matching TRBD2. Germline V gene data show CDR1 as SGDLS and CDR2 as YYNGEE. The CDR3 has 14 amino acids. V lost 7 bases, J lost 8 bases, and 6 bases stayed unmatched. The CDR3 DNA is TGTGCCAGCGCCACTAGCGGGAGGAGTGGGGAGCTGTTTTTT. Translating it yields CASATSGRSGELFF.

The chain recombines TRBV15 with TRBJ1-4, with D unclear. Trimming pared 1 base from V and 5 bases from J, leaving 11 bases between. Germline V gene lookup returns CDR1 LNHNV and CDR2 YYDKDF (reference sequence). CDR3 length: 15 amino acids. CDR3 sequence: CATSRGGGQNEKLFF. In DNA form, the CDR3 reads TGTGCCACCAGCAGAGGGGGAGGGCAGAATGAAAAACTGTTTTTT. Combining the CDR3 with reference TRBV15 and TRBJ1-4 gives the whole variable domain DAMVIQNPRYQVTQFGKPVTLSCSQTLNHNVMYWYQQKSSQAPKLLFHYYDKDFNNEADTPDNFQSRRPNTSFCFLDIRSPGLGDTAMYLCATSRGGGQNEKLFFGSGTQLSVL.

The CDR3 loop reads CASSLTGVNTEAFF. DNA of the CDR3: TGTGCCAGCTCACTCACAGGGGTGAACACTGAAGCTTTCTTT. This chain links TRBV18 with TRBJ1-1, with TRBD1 matching over 7 bases. The J segment lost 0 bases and the V segment lost 4 bases, leaving 2 bases of the junction unmatched. CDR3 length: 14 amino acids. Germline CDR1 and CDR2: KGHSH and LQKENI.

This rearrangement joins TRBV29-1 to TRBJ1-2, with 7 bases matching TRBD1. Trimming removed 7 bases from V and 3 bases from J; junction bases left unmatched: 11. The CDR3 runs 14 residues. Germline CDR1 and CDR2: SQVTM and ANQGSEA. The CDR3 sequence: CSAWTGESYYGYTF. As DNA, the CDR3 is TGCAGCGCCTGGACAGGCGAGTCCTACTATGGCTACACCTTC.

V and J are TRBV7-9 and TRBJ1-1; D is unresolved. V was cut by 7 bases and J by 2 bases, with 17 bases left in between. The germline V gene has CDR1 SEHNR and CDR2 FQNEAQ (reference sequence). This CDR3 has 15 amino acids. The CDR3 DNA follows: TGTGCCAGCACCCCTCCCAGCAGGTACAACACTGAAGCTTTCTTT. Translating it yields CASTPPSRYNTEAFF.

In DNA form, the CDR3 reads TGTGCCAGCAGCTCTGTAGAGGTCCGGACCTACAATGAGCAGTTCTTC. It codes for CASSSVEVRTYNEQFF. The chain couples TRBV7-9 to TRBJ2-1; the D is unclear. V lost 4 bases to trimming and J lost 2 bases, with 15 bases between them. Looked up from germline, CDR1 is SEHNR and CDR2 is FQNEAQ (reference sequence). The CDR3 totals 16 residues.

The CDR3 loop is CASSWRSRGTEAFF. The CDR3 region has the DNA TGTGCCAGCAGTTGGCGGTCCCGTGGCACTGAAGCTTTCTTT. This rearrangement joins TRBV28 to TRBJ1-1; no definite D call. The CDR3 is made up of 14 amino acids. Germline V CDR1 and CDR2: MDHEN, SYDVKM. The V end was cut by 4 bases, the J end by 4 bases, with 13 bases between. Full variable domain (remainder filled in from reference TRBV28 and TRBJ1-1): DVKVTQSSRYLVKRTGEKVFLECVQDMDHENMFWYRQDPGLGLRLIYFSYDVKMKEKGDIPEGYSVSREKKERFSLILESASTNQTSMYLCASSWRSRGTEAFFGQGTRLTVV.

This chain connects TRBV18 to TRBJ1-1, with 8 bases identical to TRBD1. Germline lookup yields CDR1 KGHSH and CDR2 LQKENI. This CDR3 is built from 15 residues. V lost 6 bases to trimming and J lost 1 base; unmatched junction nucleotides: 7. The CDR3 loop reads CASSPLTGENTEAFF. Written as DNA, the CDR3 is TGTGCCAGCTCCCCGCTGACAGGGGAGAACACTGAAGCTTTCTTT.

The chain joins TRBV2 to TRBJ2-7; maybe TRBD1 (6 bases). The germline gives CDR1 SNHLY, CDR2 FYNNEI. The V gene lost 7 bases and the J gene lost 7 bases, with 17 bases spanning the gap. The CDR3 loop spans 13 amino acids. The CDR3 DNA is TGTGCCAGCACCGGGACACTGACTCGTGAGCAGTACTTC. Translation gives CASTGTLTREQYF. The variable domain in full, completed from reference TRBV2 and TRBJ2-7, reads EPEVTQTPSHQVTQMGQEVILRCVPISNHLYFYWYRQILGQKVEFLVSFYNNEISEKSEIFDDQFSVERPDGSNFTLKIRSTKLEDSAMYFCASTGTLTREQYFGPGTRLTVT.

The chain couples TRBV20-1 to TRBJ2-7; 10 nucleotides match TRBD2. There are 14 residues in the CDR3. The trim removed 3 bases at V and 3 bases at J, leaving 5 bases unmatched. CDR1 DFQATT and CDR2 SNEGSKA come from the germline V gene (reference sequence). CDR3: CSASKRGGIYEQYF. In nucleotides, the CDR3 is TGCAGTGCTAGTAAGCGGGGGGGTATCTACGAGCAGTACTTC.

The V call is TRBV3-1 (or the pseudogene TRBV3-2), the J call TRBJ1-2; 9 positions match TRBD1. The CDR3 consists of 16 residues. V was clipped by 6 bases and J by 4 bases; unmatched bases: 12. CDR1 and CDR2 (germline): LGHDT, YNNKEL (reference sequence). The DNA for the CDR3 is TGTGCCAGCAGACACAAGTTACCGGGACAGGGCTATGGCTACACCTTC. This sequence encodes CASRHKLPGQGYGYTF.